Presented here are 20 T cell receptor beta chains from one specimen sequenced in a study of CD8 T cells in Susac syndrome. When the RNA was reverse transcribed, random hexamers were used with an input of roughly 0.5 to 1 ug. TCRdb redid the calling of the immunoSEQ multiplex PCR reads with MiXCR, one entry per CDR3 protein. In the table there are under 150,000 distinct CDR3 sequences, 80% to 85% of which are singletons. Sequencing input: CD8+ T cells from PBMCs. Receptors were obtained from a human donor with multiple sclerosis.

This clonotype was counted a few times. J is TRBJ2-2 and V is TRBV6-5; 14 bases align to TRBD2. The CDR3 covers 18 residues. The V segment lost 4 bases and the J segment 7 bases; nucleotides outside the gene matches: 11. CDR1 and CDR2 from the germline V gene are MNHEY and SVGAGI. This chain's CDR3 is CASSSPGTSGSGLGELFF. The CDR3 bases are TGTGCCAGCAGTTCCCCCGGGACTAGCGGGAGTGGCCTCGGGGAGCTGTTTTTT.

V gene TRBV4-2 combines with J gene TRBJ1-1, with no clear D. V was cut by 1 base and J by 10 bases, with 19 bases left in between. The CDR3 is made up of 15 amino acids. CDR1 LGHNA and CDR2 YNFKEQ come from the germline V gene. Here the CDR3 reads CASSQVVSGQVGAFF. For the CDR3, the DNA is TGTGCCAGCAGCCAAGTGGTTTCTGGGCAGGTTGGAGCTTTCTTT.

The chain uses TRBV7-6 and TRBJ2-3; 13 nucleotides match TRBD2. This CDR3 contains 16 residues. In germline, CDR1 is SGHVS, CDR2 FNYEAQ. The junction had 7 bases not matched to a gene; V was cut back by 6 bases and J by 4 bases. The CDR3 sequence is CASSSGLAGLADTQYF. The CDR3 DNA reads as TGTGCCAGCAGTTCGGGACTAGCGGGATTGGCAGATACGCAGTATTTT.

This sequence joins TRBV28 and TRBJ1-4, with a possible D match to TRBD1 (6 bases). The CDR3 is 15 residues long. The V gene lost 6 bases and the J gene lost 7 bases, with 18 bases spanning the gap. Per the germline V gene, CDR1 is MDHEN and CDR2 is SYDVKM. CDR3 residues: CASSRTVQGSEKLFF. As DNA, the CDR3 is TGTGCCAGCAGCCGGACAGTCCAGGGTAGTGAAAAACTGTTTTTT.

The V call is TRBV7-9, the J call TRBJ2-5, with 7 bases fitting TRBD1. CDR1 and CDR2 (germline): SEHNR, FQNEAQ (reference sequence). The CDR3 is 12 residues long. V dropped 8 bases and J dropped 3; count of bases not matched to a gene: 3. The CDR3 protein is CASDTGEETQYF. The DNA for the CDR3 is TGTGCCAGCGATACAGGGGAAGAGACCCAGTACTTC.

This clonotype was observed a single time. V and J are TRBV12-3 or TRBV12-4 and TRBJ2-2, with D unresolved. CDR3 size: 15 residues. Trimming shortened V by 6 bases and J by 2 bases, and 13 bases separated the two germline ends. CDR3 amino acids: CASRESVGNTGELFF. Written as DNA, the CDR3 is TGTGCCAGCAGGGAGTCCGTCGGCAACACCGGGGAGCTGTTTTTT.

This clonotype was seen more than once but under ten times. V usage is TRBV7-2 and J usage is TRBJ2-5; TRBD1 matches 7 bases. The CDR3 runs 13 residues. The germline V gene encodes CDR1 SGHTA and CDR2 FQGNSA. Trimming cost V 4 bases and J 3 bases; bases outside gene matches: 2. DNA of the CDR3: TGTGCCAGCAGCTACGACAGGGAAGAGACCCAGTACTTC. This translates into CASSYDREETQYF.

This chain connects TRBV16 to TRBJ1-1; no reliable D call. Germline assignment: CDR1 KGHSY and CDR2 FQNENV. The CDR3 totals 14 residues. V was trimmed by 0 bases and J by 7 bases, leaving 12 bases between them. CDR3 DNA sequence: TGTGCCAGCAGCCAATCCGGAAACGAGGTTGAAGCTTTCTTT. It is translated as CASSQSGNEVEAFF.

J is TRBJ1-4 and V is TRBV5-1; the match to TRBD1 covers 8 bases. The germline V gene has CDR1 SGHRS and CDR2 YFSETQ. This CDR3 is 14 amino acids long. V gave up 5 bases and J gave up 7 bases; unmatched junction bases: 7. The CDR3 DNA reads as TGCGCCAGCAGATTTGACAGGGGTGGTGAAAAACTGTTTTTT. Protein product: CASRFDRGGEKLFF.

The V gene is TRBV27, the J gene TRBJ1-1; no definite D call. The CDR3 has 13 amino acids. V was trimmed by 6 bases and J by 1 base, leaving 9 bases between them. Per the germline V gene, CDR1 is MNHEY and CDR2 is SMNVEV (reference sequence). The DNA of the CDR3 is TGTGCCAGCAGACCCAACGGGAACACTGAAGCTTTCTTT. This codes for CASRPNGNTEAFF.

This sequence joins TRBV27 and TRBJ1-5, with 9 nucleotides matching TRBD1. Germline CDR1 reads MNHEY; CDR2 reads SMNVEV (reference sequence). V shed 5 bases and J 6 bases; nucleotides not matched to a gene: 5. CDR3 length: 14 amino acids. The CDR3 spells CASSIQGAVQPQHF. CDR3 DNA: TGTGCCAGCAGTATACAGGGGGCGGTTCAGCCCCAGCATTTT.

This clonotype appeared once. The J gene is TRBJ2-7, the V gene TRBV11-2, with 8 bases identical to TRBD1. Trimming removed 4 bases from V and 3 bases from J; junction bases left unmatched: 5. The CDR3 runs to 14 residues. Germline values: CDR1 SGHAT, CDR2 FQNNGV. Here the CDR3 DNA reads TGTGCCAGCAGCTACGACAGGGGTGGCTACGAGCAGTACTTC. Amino acids: CASSYDRGGYEQYF.

The J gene is TRBJ2-7, the V gene TRBV2; D might be TRBD1 (6 bases). With 6 bases removed from V and 0 bases from J, the gap between germline ends came to 21 bases. The CDR3 consists of 17 residues. The V gene's germline CDR1 is SNHLY and CDR2 FYNNEI. The CDR3 DNA reads as TGTGCCAGCAGCGCGACAGGAACCGATTGGAGCTCCTACGAGCAGTACGTC. This sequence encodes CASSATGTDWSSYEQYV.

The J gene is TRBJ1-2, the V gene TRBV2; D is ambiguous. V gave up 1 base and J gave up 1 base, with 10 bases separating them. Germline V gene lookup returns CDR1 SNHLY and CDR2 FYNNEI. This CDR3 contains 15 residues. The CDR3 sequence: CASSEVLRINYGYTF. The CDR3 DNA is TGTGCCAGCAGTGAAGTTTTGCGAATTAACTATGGCTACACCTTC.

The chain carries TRBV28 and TRBJ2-3; TRBD1 is a possible D gene (5 bases). V was cut by 6 bases and J by 4 bases, with 11 bases left in between. Looked up from germline, CDR1 is MDHEN and CDR2 is SYDVKM. The CDR3 contains 13 residues. The CDR3 bases are TGTGCCAGCAGCAGGGTGGTATCAGATACGCAGTATTTT. Translation: CASSRVVSDTQYF.

This chain links TRBV29-1 with TRBJ2-2; no clear D. The V gene's germline CDR1 is SQVTM and CDR2 ANQGSEA. Trimming removed 1 base at V and 1 base at J, with 4 bases between. The CDR3 spans 13 residues. The CDR3 region is CSVEGLNTGELFF. The CDR3 DNA follows: TGCAGCGTTGAAGGGTTGAACACCGGGGAGCTGTTTTTT.

As regards this clonotype: The junction differs from germline at one of its ends, possibly a read error. The genes are TRBV12-3 or TRBV12-4 and TRBJ2-5; 8 bases map to TRBD2. This CDR3 has 12 residues. CDR3 region: CASSPPAGDPFF. The CDR3 DNA reads as TGTGCCAGCAGCCCCCCAGCGGGAGACCCGTTCTTC.

This chain joins TRBV11-2 and TRBJ2-7; no clear D. The CDR3 covers 11 residues. Germline values: CDR1 SGHAT, CDR2 FQNNGV. V was trimmed by 4 bases and J by 7 bases, leaving 8 bases between them. The CDR3: CASSSLREQYF. The CDR3 region has the DNA TGTGCCAGCAGCTCCCTGAGGGAGCAGTACTTC. The full variable domain, with the rest looked up from reference TRBV11-2 and TRBJ2-7, is EAGVAQSPRYKIIEKRQSVAFWCNPISGHATLYWYQQILGQGPKLLIQFQNNGVVDDSQLPKDRFSAERLKGVDSTLKIQPAKLEDSAVYLCASSSLREQYFGPGTRLTVT.

Only one count was recorded for this clonotype. The CDR3 DNA reads TGTGCCAGTAGTGCCACTAGCGGGGGGACACAAGAGACCCAGTACTTC. Translation: CASSATSGGTQETQYF. The rearrangement joins TRBV19 to TRBJ2-5; 12 positions match TRBD2. Germline values: CDR1 LNHDA, CDR2 SQIVND (reference sequence). The CDR3 is 16 amino acids. Trimming removed 5 bases from V and 2 bases from J; junction bases left unmatched: 6. The full variable domain, its missing parts supplied by reference TRBV19 and TRBJ2-5, is DGGITQSPKYLFRKEGQNVTLSCEQNLNHDAMYWYRQDPGQGLRLIYYSQIVNDFQKGDIAEGYSVSREKKESFPLTVTSAQKNPTAFYLCASSATSGGTQETQYFGPGTRLLVL.

The J gene is TRBJ2-2, the V gene TRBV4-3, with D possibly being TRBD1 or TRBD2 (5 bases each). Trimming took off 3 bases at V and 5 bases at J, with 10 bases between the two ends. From germline, CDR1 is LGHNA and CDR2 YSLEER. This CDR3 spans 14 amino acids. Here the CDR3 DNA reads TGCGCCAGCAGCCACGAGGGGCGGACCGGGGAGCTGTTTTTT. As protein: CASSHEGRTGELFF.